What follows is one TCR beta chain and its context. As yet, its antigen is unknown. Molecules of cDNA were individually given unique molecular identifiers that were attached to them. TCRdb analysed the 5' RACE reads with MiXCR anew, one entry per CDR3 protein. In the table there are 50,000 to 60,000 distinct CDR3 sequences, more than 9.5% of which are singletons. This entry comes from a study of early T cells in non-severe SARS-CoV-2 infection. General study points: Matches to VDJdb favored anti-spike CD8 responses and missed private and CD4 specificities.

After removal of 3 bases from V and 4 bases from J, the junction contained 8 bases not matched to a gene. The CDR3 has 16 amino acids. The sample comprised whole blood. This TCR was recovered from an adult who was a healthcare worker with PCR-confirmed SARS-CoV-2 infection or an uninfected control (not recorded which). This sequence joins TRBV12-3 or TRBV12-4 and TRBJ1-1; 10 bases map to TRBD1. Here the CDR3 DNA reads TGTGCCAGCAGTTTGAGAGTGGGACAGGGGAGCACTGAAGCTTTCTTT. Translation: CASSLRVGQGSTEAFF.